The rows below give T cell receptor beta chains drawn from one sample of a study of blood T cell repertoires in COVID-19. Measured with immunoSEQ multiplex PCR; TCRdb has only the in-frame clones, and not every one. The table has approximately 500,000 clones, roughly 89% seen once. Sequencing was performed on peripheral blood. These receptors all stem from a man between 18 and 29 years old with COVID-19, enrolled during active disease. CDR3s include the opening cysteine and the closing phenylalanine or tryptophan. The order of the fields is D gene, clone size, J gene, V gene, CDR3 DNA, CDR3 protein. A D gene is named only where the DNA matches it firmly. Size is omitted from some rows. Given values are once, few, many or a class for expanded clones.

d_call: TRBD2
clone_size: -
j_call: TRBJ2-7
v_call: TRBV7-9
cdr3_nt: TGTGCCAGCAGCTTAGTTGGGGAGGGCTTCTACGAGCAGTACTTC
cdr3_aa: CASSLVGEGFYEQYF

d_call: -
clone_size: few
j_call: TRBJ2-3
v_call: TRBV12-3/TRBV12-4
cdr3_nt: TGTGCCAGCAGTCCCCCCTCAGATACGCAGTATTTT
cdr3_aa: CASSPPSDTQYF

d_call: -
clone_size: few
j_call: TRBJ1-4
v_call: TRBV27
cdr3_nt: TGTGCCAGCAGTACCTACAGGGATGAAAAACTGTTTTTT
cdr3_aa: CASSTYRDEKLFF

d_call: -
clone_size: -
j_call: TRBJ2-7
v_call: TRBV7-9
cdr3_nt: TGTGCCAGCAACTCCGGGGGTCAGCAGTACTTC
cdr3_aa: CASNSGGQQYF

d_call: -
clone_size: -
j_call: TRBJ1-2
v_call: TRBV6-5
cdr3_nt: TGTGCCAGCAAAATACAGGGTGGGAGCTATGGCTACACCTTC
cdr3_aa: CASKIQGGSYGYTF

d_call: TRBD2
clone_size: few
j_call: TRBJ2-7
v_call: TRBV7-3
cdr3_nt: TGTGCCAGCAGCTTTAGCGGGAGGTTGGGCGACGAGCAGTACTTC
cdr3_aa: CASSFSGRLGDEQYF

d_call: -
clone_size: -
j_call: TRBJ2-5
v_call: TRBV7-8
cdr3_nt: TGTGCCAGCAGCTTAGTTATCGGGGGACCTCTACAAGAGACCCAGTACTTC
cdr3_aa: CASSLVIGGPLQETQYF

d_call: TRBD1
clone_size: -
j_call: TRBJ1-3
v_call: TRBV6-5
cdr3_nt: TGTGCCAGCAGTTACTCGAGACAGGGTCATAGAAACACCATATATTTT
cdr3_aa: CASSYSRQGHRNTIYF

d_call: -
clone_size: -
j_call: TRBJ1-2
v_call: TRBV3-1/TRBV3-2
cdr3_nt: TGTGCCAGCAGCCAAGATGGGGGGGGGCGCTATGGCTACACCTTC
cdr3_aa: CASSQDGGGRYGYTF

d_call: -
clone_size: -
j_call: TRBJ2-5
v_call: TRBV12-1
cdr3_nt: TGTGCCAGCAGCTTTGCGGCCCTGACAGGCGAATTACAAGAGACCCAGTACTTC
cdr3_aa: CASSFAALTGELQETQYF

d_call: -
clone_size: -
j_call: TRBJ1-4
v_call: TRBV5-8
cdr3_nt: TGTGCCTTCCACGGCCAGGGGATTTCGACTAATGAAAAACTGTTTTTT
cdr3_aa: CAFHGQGISTNEKLFF

d_call: -
clone_size: -
j_call: TRBJ2-5
v_call: TRBV27
cdr3_nt: TGTGCCAGCAAATTGCACAGCCAAGAGACCCAGTACTTC
cdr3_aa: CASKLHSQETQYF